This TCR beta chain was observed in a study of T cells after yellow fever vaccination. The overall study: The fractions with low cell numbers were processed using SMART-Seq v4 Ultra Low Input. General observations from the study: Some clonotypes were seen in both the CD4 and the CD8 compartments. These made up a small share and likely arose from convergent recombination. The secondary response was weaker but peaked faster, day 5 versus 15.

Production of TCR cDNA was by 5'RACE template switching, which also added a universal primer site and UMIs. TCRdb ran MiXCR on the 5' RACE reads and lists one entry per CDR3 protein. This sample has some 340,000 distinct CDR3 sequences, with over 8.5% found just once. Germline V gene data show CDR1 as KGHSH and CDR2 as LQKENI. The CDR3 runs 14 residues. Trimming removed 2 bases at V and 8 bases at J, with 15 bases between. Points on this clonotype: Its antigen is unidentified.

The TCR comes from a man between 18 and 29 years old who received the YFV17D yellow fever vaccine. The rearrangement links TRBV18 to TRBJ1-2; D call uncertain. This material consisted of CD4+ T cells sorted from PBMCs, taken 45 days after the yellow fever booster vaccination. CDR3 nucleotide sequence: TGTGCCAGCTCACCAGCCCAGGTCCAGAAGGGCTACACCTTC. Translated, it gives CASSPAQVQKGYTF. The full variable domain, completed using reference TRBV18 and TRBJ1-2, is NAGVMQNPRHLVRRRGQEARLRCSPMKGHSHVYWYRQLPEEGLKFMVYLQKENIIDESGMPKERFSAEFPKEGPSILRIQQVVRGDSAAYFCASSPAQVQKGYTFGSGTRLTVV.